These 17 T cell receptor beta chains were sequenced from one sample in a study of cytomegalovirus exposure and HLA in healthy donors. Primers included in the PCR were 60 Vbeta and 13 Jbeta primers. Generated by immunoSEQ multiplex PCR, the TCRdb table keeps only in-frame clones and is missing some. The table records 74,000 or so clones, 77% of them present only once. Sequencing was carried out using PBMCs. These receptors were taken from a man aged 50 to 59 in good health and CMV-seropositive.

In its sample, this clone was seen a few times. The chain links TRBV1 to TRBJ2-3; TRBD2 was called by the table and not checked on the DNA. TRBV1 represents a pseudogene. This CDR3 region has 17 residues. The CDR3 nucleotides are TGCACCAGCAGCCCGCGGGAGAGGCCCATGGACACAGATACGCAGTATTTT. Translation: CTSSPRERPMDTDTQYF.

Here the CDR3 reads CASSQKRVSHEQFF. The CDR3 DNA sequence: TGTGCCAGCAGCCAAAAGCGAGTTAGCCATGAGCAGTTCTTC. J is TRBJ2-1 and V is TRBV7-9; no clear D. Trimming took 5 bases from V and 8 from J, leaving 16 bases between them. Germline lookup yields CDR1 SEHNR and CDR2 FQNEAQ (reference sequence). The CDR3 has 14 amino acids.

The chain is built from TRBV7-2 and TRBJ2-5; TRBD2 matches at 7 bases. The CDR3 covers 14 residues. Germline V gives CDR1 SGHTA, CDR2 FQGNSA. V trimming: 1 base; J trimming: 4 bases; junction bases outside the gene matches: 3. The CDR3 region is CASSLGGSRETQYF. The DNA for the CDR3 is TGTGCCAGCAGCTTAGGCGGGAGCAGAGAGACCCAGTACTTC.

This clone was recorded a few times. This chain joins TRBV5-6 and TRBJ2-1; the D gene is possibly TRBD2 (5 bases). Germline assignment: CDR1 SGHDT and CDR2 YYEEEE. The CDR3 extends over 15 amino acids. V was cut by 3 bases and J by 4 bases, with 14 bases left in between. The chain's CDR3 is CASSYGLTPYNEQFF. The CDR3 DNA reads TGTGCCAGCAGCTACGGACTGACCCCTTACAATGAGCAGTTCTTC.

The chain is built from TRBV4-3 and TRBJ1-5, with D uncertain. The CDR3 extends over 15 amino acids. CDR1 and CDR2 from the germline V gene are LGHNA and YSLEER. V lost 0 bases and J lost 0, with 6 bases in between. CDR3 nucleotide sequence: TGCGCCAGCAGCCAAGATTTTTATAGCAATCAGCCCCAGCATTTT. It translates to CASSQDFYSNQPQHF.

This clone rates as medium-sized. The chain uses TRBV7-2 and TRBJ2-7, with unresolved D. CDR3 size: 16 residues. Germline V lookup: CDR1 SGHTA, CDR2 FQGNSA. V was trimmed by 3 bases and J by 6 bases, leaving 21 bases between them. The CDR3 DNA reads as TGTGCCAGCAGCTTGAGTAGCATGGCCGCATCGGGCGAGCAGTACTTC. Amino acid sequence: CASSLSSMAASGEQYF.

V usage is TRBV28 and J usage is TRBJ1-1; D is perhaps TRBD1 (5 bases). There are 16 residues in the CDR3. Germline CDR1 MDHEN, CDR2 SYDVKM. V dropped 4 bases and J dropped 0 bases, with 15 bases sitting between them. The DNA for the CDR3 is TGTGCCAGCAGTTCCCCCGCCAGGGATATGAACACTGAAGCTTTCTTT. Translation gives CASSSPARDMNTEAFF.

This clone was seen just once. This chain joins TRBV19 and TRBJ2-2, with 7 positions matching TRBD2. Germline CDR1 is LNHDA and CDR2 is SQIVND (reference sequence). The CDR3 sequence is 14 residues long. J lost 9 bases, V lost 1 base, and 5 bases had no gene match. The CDR3 reads CASSIAQTSRELFF. The CDR3 DNA follows: TGTGCCAGTAGTATAGCTCAGACTAGCCGGGAGCTGTTTTTT.

This chain connects TRBV10-3 to TRBJ2-1, with 10 bases aligning to TRBD2. J lost 5 bases, V lost 6 bases, and 4 bases had no gene match. The germline V gene has CDR1 ENHRY and CDR2 SYGVKD. The CDR3 is made up of 14 amino acids. The CDR3 spells CAIRGLAVNNEQFF. Here the CDR3 DNA reads TGTGCCATCAGAGGACTAGCGGTTAACAATGAGCAGTTCTTC.

The rearrangement links TRBV11-1 to TRBJ2-5; TRBD2 is a possible D gene (5 bases). This CDR3 comprises 15 residues. The germline V gene encodes CDR1 SGHAT and CDR2 FQDESV (reference sequence). The V gene lost 2 bases and the J gene lost 2 bases, with 12 bases spanning the gap. The CDR3 coding sequence is TGTGCCAGCAGCTTAAGTGGGAGTGAGCAAGAGACCCAGTACTTC. Its protein product is CASSLSGSEQETQYF.

This rearrangement joins TRBV19 to TRBJ2-2; tentative D call: TRBD2 (5 bases). This CDR3 spans 15 amino acids. V shed 1 base and J shed 4 bases, with 10 bases lying between them. Germline V gene lookup returns CDR1 LNHDA and CDR2 SQIVND (reference sequence). The CDR3 DNA reads TGTGCCAGTAGTATAGCAGGCGGACTCACCGGGGAGCTGTTTTTT. This codes for CASSIAGGLTGELFF.

In its sample, this clone was seen once. V gene TRBV19 combines with J gene TRBJ2-7; TRBD2 is a possible D gene (7 bases). Trimming stripped 5 bases from V and 3 bases from J, with 20 bases between. The length of the CDR3 is 16 residues. Germline assignment: CDR1 LNHDA and CDR2 SQIVND (reference sequence). CDR3 in DNA: TGTGCCAGTAGTGCAGGGGCGCCGCGCGGGAGCTACGAGCAGTACTTC. It codes for CASSAGAPRGSYEQYF.

The chain uses TRBV11-2 and TRBJ1-2; TRBD1 agrees at 7 bases. This CDR3 spans 14 amino acids. The V segment lost 0 bases and the J segment 7 bases; nucleotides outside the gene matches: 5. CDR1 is SGHAT and CDR2 is FQNNGV in the germline V gene. The CDR3 sequence is CASSLEVTGSGYTF. Here the CDR3 DNA reads TGTGCCAGCAGCTTAGAAGTGACAGGGAGTGGCTACACCTTC.

The chain recombines TRBV5-4 with TRBJ2-1; TRBD2 aligns across 7 bases. The CDR3 is 16 residues long. Germline V gene data show CDR1 as SGHNT and CDR2 as YYREEE (reference sequence). Germline trimming cut 4 bases from V and 2 bases from J; bases unmatched to any gene: 9. The CDR3 sequence: CASSARDYLAYNEQFF. The CDR3 nucleotides are TGTGCCAGCAGCGCGAGGGACTACCTCGCCTACAATGAGCAGTTCTTC.

The chain recombines TRBV4-1 with TRBJ2-7; D is ambiguous. CDR1 and CDR2 (germline): MGHRA, YSYEKL. Trimming removed 1 base at V and 4 bases at J, with 14 bases between. This CDR3 contains 15 residues. This CDR3 reads CASSQVATEEYEQYF. The DNA of the CDR3 is TGCGCCAGCAGCCAAGTCGCAACTGAGGAATACGAGCAGTACTTC.

The chain combines TRBV7-9 with TRBJ2-3; the match to TRBD2 covers 12 bases. Losses at the gene ends were 9 bases for V and 6 bases for J; bases not matched to a gene: 4. The V gene's germline CDR1 is SEHNR and CDR2 FQNEAQ (reference sequence). The CDR3 is made up of 13 amino acids. As DNA, the CDR3 is TGTGCCAGAGGACTAGCGGGAATCGATACGCAGTATTTT. Its protein is CARGLAGIDTQYF.

A word on this clone: Other DNA sequences within the sample encode an identical CDR3. The chain carries TRBV18 and TRBJ1-2, with D perhaps matching TRBD1 (5 bases). The V and J ends lost 3 bases and 4 bases respectively, with 9 bases between them. The germline gives CDR1 KGHSH, CDR2 LQKENI. The CDR3 runs to 13 residues. CDR3 nucleotides: TGTGCCAGCTCACCGGACAAAACCTATGGCTACACCTTC. Its translation: CASSPDKTYGYTF.